This paragraph covers one TCR beta chain sequence. Its antigen is unknown. No per-base quality is available; no much larger clone lies one base away. The time point label for this specimen denotes: healthy volunteer bleed at 6 weeks. Total RNA was extracted from unfractionated whole blood collected in Tempus Blood RNA tubes. Four or five healthy volunteers acted as controls for TCR sequencing and had blood drawn at day 0, 2 weeks and 6 weeks. The entry originates in a study of human T cells and chemical hapten exposure (dated by TCRdb to the early 2020s). General notes on the study: Libraries were pooled for sequencing, and per-sample TCR yields varied mainly because of small differences in library volumes within the pool. Each blood RNA sample was used to sequence both TCR alpha and TCR beta chains. This study followed changes in the peripheral blood TCR repertoire in vivo during primary and secondary sensitization of alopecia patients to the hapten diphenylcyclopropenone (DPC). Here is what the overall study found, with its caveats: The number of TCRs above 1 in 1000 frequency did not change with DPC sensitization; there was no evidence of global repertoire structure alterations. After repeated subsampling, changes were observed in the strength of the expansion versus patch-test correlation and in the threshold at which the correlation became significant.

Library generation was performed with RACE. The sample was run on a NextSeq 500. During library preparation, unique molecular identifiers were attached to individual cDNA molecules so that TCRs could be counted quantitatively and reproducibly. Per the authors' processing: Samples had a median of approximately 96,000 TCRs, with a range from about 20,000 to 690,600. The Decombinator software suite was used to annotate the V, J and CDR3 of the TCR reads. For PS versus PT1 abundance plots, all samples were subsampled to the same number of TCRs (28,000). TCRs were defined as expanded if absent before sensitization and observed at least eight times at the 2-week time point. The public sequencing data were trimmed at Q25 with fastp and processed into clonotypes with MiXCR by TCRdb, which kept only in-frame beta chains. Rows matching on CDR3 protein sequence are summarized as one entry with the most common DNA and genes. TCRdb's processing, not the study's, gives the V and J calls here. The sample yields about 47,000 distinct CDR3 sequences; 3% to 4.5% were counted once. The biggest ten clones account for around 6% of the sample.

The CDR3 covers 13 residues, taking in both the cysteine and the phenylalanine. Only CDR3 DNA is held: 39 bases, read in frame from base 1. V is cut by 4 bases and J by 8 bases, and the space between the germline ends is 11 bases. Per the germline V gene (reference sequence), LNHDA is the CDR1 and SQIVND is the CDR2. The sequenced sample was whole blood. The chain is made from TRBV19 and TRBJ2-2; perhaps TRBD1 is the D gene, with 5 bases matching. The clonotype originates from a human donor in good health. Some clones in this sample may be carry-over from other donors' samples. The DNA reads as follows: TGTGCCAGTAGTAGGCAGGGAAAGGGGGAGCTGTTTTTT. Its protein product is CASSRQGKGELFF.